The 10 T cell receptor beta chains below come from one sample, sequenced in a study of T cells in Graves' hyperthyroidism and ophthalmopathy (dated by TCRdb to between 2018 and 2020). Library creation used multiplex PCR. Sequencing was carried out with an Illumina HiSeq 2000. The TCR beta CDR3 regions were amplified from the RNA transcripts. A first-round RT-PCR of the TCR CDR3 used the HTBI primer set with the Qiagen OneStep RT-PCR kit. TCRdb applied fastp at Q25 and MiXCR to the public reads, then kept only in-frame beta chains. Rows with one shared CDR3 protein collapse into an entry with the most common genes and DNA. For this sample the table gives over 700,000 distinct CDR3 sequences, of which around a sixth were detected only once. The biggest ten clones account for 16% of the sample. The sequenced sample was blood. Receptors originate from a woman in her fifties or sixties with Graves' hyperthyroidism that later progressed to Graves' ophthalmopathy.

The CDR3 sequence: CASRTSGDSTDTQHF. CDR3 coding DNA: TGTGCCAGCAGGACTAGCGGGGACAGCACAGATACGCAGCATTTT. The chain is built from TRBV6-1 and TRBJ2-3, with 7 positions matching TRBD1. The J call may be mistaken, given a closer DNA end match to TRBJ1-5. This CDR3 has 15 amino acids. Germline V gene lookup returns CDR1 MNHNS and CDR2 SASEGT.

The rearrangement joins TRBV12-3 or TRBV12-4 to TRBJ2-6; the D is unclear. V gave up 3 bases and J gave up 1 base, with 10 bases separating them. The CDR3 has 16 amino acids. The CDR3 loop reads CASSFGRLSGANVLTF. The CDR3 nucleotides read TGTGCCAGCAGTTTTGGGCGGCTTTCTGGGGCCAACGTCCTGACTTTC.

J is TRBJ1-1 and V is TRBV9; D unclear. The CDR3 has 14 amino acids. Trimming shortened V by 3 bases and J by 1 base, and 10 bases separated the two germline ends. Germline CDR1 and CDR2: SGDLS and YYNGEE. This chain's CDR3 is CASSGRTPNTEAFF. In DNA form, the CDR3 reads TGTGCCAGCAGCGGGAGAACTCCGAACACTGAAGCTTTCTTT. Full variable domain (missing parts from reference TRBV9 and TRBJ1-1): DSGVTQTPKHLITATGQRVTLRCSPRSGDLSVYWYQQSLDQGLQFLIQYYNGEERAKGNILERFSAQQFPDLHSELNLSSLELGDSALYFCASSGRTPNTEAFFGQGTRLTVV.

This clonotype was seen repeatedly, ten times or more. V gene TRBV27 combines with J gene TRBJ2-7, with a possible D match to TRBD1 (5 bases). The CDR3 runs to 13 residues. V gave up 5 bases and J gave up 1 base, with 9 bases separating them. The V gene's germline CDR1 is MNHEY and CDR2 SMNVEV (reference sequence). The CDR3 sequence: CASSPGYSYEQYF. The DNA for the CDR3 is TGTGCCAGCAGTCCAGGGTATTCCTACGAGCAGTACTTC.

This clonotype occurred many times. The chain joins TRBV7-3 to TRBJ1-5; D not resolved. There are 13 residues in the CDR3. Germline CDR1 reads SGHTA; CDR2 reads FQGTGA. V lost 4 bases, J lost 4 bases, and 8 bases lay in between. CDR3 DNA sequence: TGTGCCAGCAGCTCGGACGGGAATCAGCCCCAGCATTTT. This codes for CASSSDGNQPQHF.

V usage is TRBV5-1 and J usage is TRBJ2-3; D possibly corresponds to TRBD1 (5 bases). Trimming left V 5 bases short and J 0 bases short, with 16 bases between. Germline V CDR1 and CDR2: SGHRS, YFSETQ. The CDR3 consists of 16 residues. The chain's CDR3 is CASSLNADRSTDTQYF. CDR3 coding DNA: TGCGCCAGCAGTCTTAACGCAGACAGAAGCACAGATACGCAGTATTTT. Combining the CDR3 with reference TRBV5-1 and TRBJ2-3 gives the whole variable domain KAGVTQTPRYLIKTRGQQVTLSCSPISGHRSVSWYQQTPGQGLQFLFEYFSETQRNKGNFPGRFSGRQFSNSRSEMNVSTLELGDSALYLCASSLNADRSTDTQYFGPGTRLTVL.

V and J are TRBV27 and TRBJ2-3, with 8 bases that match TRBD1. The V gene end was trimmed by 4 bases and the J gene end by 1 base; junction bases not matched to a gene: 7. This CDR3 contains 16 residues. Germline CDR1 and CDR2: MNHEY and SMNVEV (reference sequence). CDR3 protein: CASSSRGQSGTDTQYF. In DNA form, the CDR3 reads TGTGCCAGCAGTTCCAGGGGGCAGAGCGGCACAGATACGCAGTATTTT.

This clonotype was seen repeatedly, ten times or more. The rearrangement links TRBV5-6 to TRBJ2-1; D is unresolved. The CDR3 covers 13 residues. Germline V gives CDR1 SGHDT, CDR2 YYEEEE. Trimming removed 0 bases at V and 8 bases at J, with 9 bases between. The CDR3 spells CASSLAFGDEQFF. DNA of the CDR3: TGTGCCAGCAGCTTGGCCTTCGGCGATGAGCAGTTCTTC.

This clonotype has at least ten counts. The rearrangement joins TRBV12-3 or TRBV12-4 to TRBJ2-7, with 9 bases fitting TRBD1. The CDR3 loop spans 15 amino acids. Losses at the gene ends were 6 bases for V and 5 bases for J; bases not matched to a gene: 11. The CDR3: CASSHNTGGLHEQYF. CDR3 coding DNA: TGTGCCAGCAGCCATAACACAGGGGGCCTCCACGAGCAGTACTTC.

This clonotype has at least ten counts. This chain connects TRBV2 to TRBJ2-2; 8 bases agree with TRBD1. The V segment lost 7 bases and the J segment 7 bases; nucleotides outside the gene matches: 14. Per the germline V gene, CDR1 is SNHLY and CDR2 is FYNNEI. This CDR3 spans 16 amino acids. For the CDR3, the DNA is TGTGCCAGCACCCCTCTCGGGCAGGGGGCAGGCGGGGAGCTGTTTTTT. Its protein product is CASTPLGQGAGGELFF.